This T cell receptor (beta chain) was retrieved from a study of cytomegalovirus exposure and HLA in healthy donors. For the study at large: Previous work identified roughly 110 million unique TCR beta sequences from 200 million or so T cells.

A note on this clone: Its antigen is as yet unknown.

PCR used 60 Vbeta primers and 13 Jbeta primers. The assay was immunoSEQ multiplex PCR, and TCRdb's table has in-frame clones only and misses some. This sample has roughly 250,000 clones, with almost 85% found just once. Study-wide results and limits: Reportedly, a later analysis found an Asian-associated ancestry cluster had fewer N-insertions than the roughly 670-donor mean. The analysis excluded some indistinguishable V segments, including TRBV6-2 and TRBV6-3. Presence/absence analysis assumed near-uniform sequencing depth across donors.

Trimming removed 1 base from V and 4 bases from J; junction bases left unmatched: 4. Germline V CDR1 and CDR2: GTSNPN, SVGIG (reference sequence). The CDR3 is made up of 16 amino acids. The TCR was taken from a woman between 35 and 50 years old in good health and CMV-seropositive. The rearrangement uses TRBV30 and TRBJ2-6; 10 bases line up with TRBD1. The specimen was PBMCs. In DNA, the CDR3 is TGTGCCTGGAGTGAGGGACAGGGGTCCGGGGCCAACGTCCTGACTTTC. Its protein product is CAWSEGQGSGANVLTF.